A selection of T cell receptor beta chains follows, all from one sample in a study of OX40 agonist ivuxolimab in advanced cancers. Produced via immunoSEQ multiplex PCR; TCRdb's table is partial and in-frame only. The table records under 60,000 clones, about nine tenths of them present only once. Source: CD4+ or CD8+ T cells sorted from blood, taken in a trial of the OX40 agonist ivuxolimab. The source is an adult with an advanced solid tumor such as melanoma, head and neck, liver or kidney cancer. Each CDR3 is given with its conserved first and last residue.

J gene | V gene | CDR3 protein
TRBJ2-1 | TRBV25-1 | CASDRGNEQFF
TRBJ2-5 | TRBV5-6 | CASSLGLAGGETQYF
TRBJ1-1 | TRBV11-3 | CASSLGFGTGDLTMNTEAFF
TRBJ2-5 | TRBV25-1 | CASSQSGPLGETQYF
TRBJ1-1 | TRBV6-1 | CASSEPGWNTEAFF
TRBJ2-1 | TRBV2 | CASRKGTSQGEQFF
TRBJ2-3 | TRBV4-1 | CASSQPGQGASTDTQYF
TRBJ2-1 | TRBV7-9 | CASRTSGSADEQFF
TRBJ1-2 | TRBV5-6 | CASSLGGSYGYTF
TRBJ2-3 | TRBV7-2 | CASSLKANTQYF
TRBJ2-3 | TRBV27 | CASKTSGRSDTQYF
TRBJ2-7 | TRBV6-1 | CASRLGQRAYEQYF
TRBJ1-4 | TRBV6-5 | CASSYSKGLGEKLFF
TRBJ2-3 | TRBV14 | CASSLTRTGPTRYTQYF
TRBJ1-3 | TRBV19 | CASSMRQAGNTIYF
TRBJ2-1 | TRBV7-6 | CASSLAGGRRYNEQFF
TRBJ1-1 | TRBV29-1 | CSVDKGRGLGDTEAFF
TRBJ2-7 | TRBV6-5 | CASSYDGYEQYF
TRBJ2-6 | TRBV28 | CAIGTGGLGANVLTF
TRBJ2-7 | TRBV7-3 | CASSLTGDRDRPYEQYF
TRBJ2-1 | TRBV6-1 | CASSEGVARAYNEQFF
TRBJ2-7 | TRBV27 | CASSSSSRAYEQYF
TRBJ2-1 | TRBV4-2 | CASSQDGSYSYNEQFF
TRBJ1-1 | TRBV28 | CASSSTGRLGTEAFF
TRBJ1-1 | TRBV18 | CASSPPGTANTEAFF
TRBJ2-3 | TRBV6-1 | CASSTGTDTQYF
TRBJ2-1 | TRBV7-6 | CASSLGLASYNEQFF